This T cell receptor (beta chain) was found in a study of siplizumab effects on memory and regulatory T cells. General study findings and limits: Researchers could not give a naive or memory phenotype to roughly 75-96% of proliferating CD4+ or CD8+ clones. The alloreactive clones that mapped to unstimulated subsets made up only a minor fraction. Alloreactive CD4+ clones that could be mapped were on average about 71% Treg-derived with siplizumab, against more than 25% in controls. Memory cells seemed less diverse than naive T cells, which also seemed major contributors to the alloresponse.

Sequencing used immunoSEQ multiplex PCR; TCRdb keeps in-frame clones, though not all of them. The sample records over 90,000 clones, about 93% being singletons. Details on this clone: Its antigen is unknown. A read error may account for a junction end that differs from germline.

This CDR3 region has 14 residues. Per the germline V gene, CDR1 is KGHSH and CDR2 is LQKENI. This chain links TRBV18 with TRBJ2-1; 9 nucleotides agree with TRBD2. The clonotype originates from a human donor in good health. The sample was CD4+ T cells sorted from blood. The CDR3 region is CASSDPTSGPFPVF. The DNA of the CDR3 is TGTGCCAGCTCGGACCCGACTAGCGGACCTTTCCCAGTCTTC.